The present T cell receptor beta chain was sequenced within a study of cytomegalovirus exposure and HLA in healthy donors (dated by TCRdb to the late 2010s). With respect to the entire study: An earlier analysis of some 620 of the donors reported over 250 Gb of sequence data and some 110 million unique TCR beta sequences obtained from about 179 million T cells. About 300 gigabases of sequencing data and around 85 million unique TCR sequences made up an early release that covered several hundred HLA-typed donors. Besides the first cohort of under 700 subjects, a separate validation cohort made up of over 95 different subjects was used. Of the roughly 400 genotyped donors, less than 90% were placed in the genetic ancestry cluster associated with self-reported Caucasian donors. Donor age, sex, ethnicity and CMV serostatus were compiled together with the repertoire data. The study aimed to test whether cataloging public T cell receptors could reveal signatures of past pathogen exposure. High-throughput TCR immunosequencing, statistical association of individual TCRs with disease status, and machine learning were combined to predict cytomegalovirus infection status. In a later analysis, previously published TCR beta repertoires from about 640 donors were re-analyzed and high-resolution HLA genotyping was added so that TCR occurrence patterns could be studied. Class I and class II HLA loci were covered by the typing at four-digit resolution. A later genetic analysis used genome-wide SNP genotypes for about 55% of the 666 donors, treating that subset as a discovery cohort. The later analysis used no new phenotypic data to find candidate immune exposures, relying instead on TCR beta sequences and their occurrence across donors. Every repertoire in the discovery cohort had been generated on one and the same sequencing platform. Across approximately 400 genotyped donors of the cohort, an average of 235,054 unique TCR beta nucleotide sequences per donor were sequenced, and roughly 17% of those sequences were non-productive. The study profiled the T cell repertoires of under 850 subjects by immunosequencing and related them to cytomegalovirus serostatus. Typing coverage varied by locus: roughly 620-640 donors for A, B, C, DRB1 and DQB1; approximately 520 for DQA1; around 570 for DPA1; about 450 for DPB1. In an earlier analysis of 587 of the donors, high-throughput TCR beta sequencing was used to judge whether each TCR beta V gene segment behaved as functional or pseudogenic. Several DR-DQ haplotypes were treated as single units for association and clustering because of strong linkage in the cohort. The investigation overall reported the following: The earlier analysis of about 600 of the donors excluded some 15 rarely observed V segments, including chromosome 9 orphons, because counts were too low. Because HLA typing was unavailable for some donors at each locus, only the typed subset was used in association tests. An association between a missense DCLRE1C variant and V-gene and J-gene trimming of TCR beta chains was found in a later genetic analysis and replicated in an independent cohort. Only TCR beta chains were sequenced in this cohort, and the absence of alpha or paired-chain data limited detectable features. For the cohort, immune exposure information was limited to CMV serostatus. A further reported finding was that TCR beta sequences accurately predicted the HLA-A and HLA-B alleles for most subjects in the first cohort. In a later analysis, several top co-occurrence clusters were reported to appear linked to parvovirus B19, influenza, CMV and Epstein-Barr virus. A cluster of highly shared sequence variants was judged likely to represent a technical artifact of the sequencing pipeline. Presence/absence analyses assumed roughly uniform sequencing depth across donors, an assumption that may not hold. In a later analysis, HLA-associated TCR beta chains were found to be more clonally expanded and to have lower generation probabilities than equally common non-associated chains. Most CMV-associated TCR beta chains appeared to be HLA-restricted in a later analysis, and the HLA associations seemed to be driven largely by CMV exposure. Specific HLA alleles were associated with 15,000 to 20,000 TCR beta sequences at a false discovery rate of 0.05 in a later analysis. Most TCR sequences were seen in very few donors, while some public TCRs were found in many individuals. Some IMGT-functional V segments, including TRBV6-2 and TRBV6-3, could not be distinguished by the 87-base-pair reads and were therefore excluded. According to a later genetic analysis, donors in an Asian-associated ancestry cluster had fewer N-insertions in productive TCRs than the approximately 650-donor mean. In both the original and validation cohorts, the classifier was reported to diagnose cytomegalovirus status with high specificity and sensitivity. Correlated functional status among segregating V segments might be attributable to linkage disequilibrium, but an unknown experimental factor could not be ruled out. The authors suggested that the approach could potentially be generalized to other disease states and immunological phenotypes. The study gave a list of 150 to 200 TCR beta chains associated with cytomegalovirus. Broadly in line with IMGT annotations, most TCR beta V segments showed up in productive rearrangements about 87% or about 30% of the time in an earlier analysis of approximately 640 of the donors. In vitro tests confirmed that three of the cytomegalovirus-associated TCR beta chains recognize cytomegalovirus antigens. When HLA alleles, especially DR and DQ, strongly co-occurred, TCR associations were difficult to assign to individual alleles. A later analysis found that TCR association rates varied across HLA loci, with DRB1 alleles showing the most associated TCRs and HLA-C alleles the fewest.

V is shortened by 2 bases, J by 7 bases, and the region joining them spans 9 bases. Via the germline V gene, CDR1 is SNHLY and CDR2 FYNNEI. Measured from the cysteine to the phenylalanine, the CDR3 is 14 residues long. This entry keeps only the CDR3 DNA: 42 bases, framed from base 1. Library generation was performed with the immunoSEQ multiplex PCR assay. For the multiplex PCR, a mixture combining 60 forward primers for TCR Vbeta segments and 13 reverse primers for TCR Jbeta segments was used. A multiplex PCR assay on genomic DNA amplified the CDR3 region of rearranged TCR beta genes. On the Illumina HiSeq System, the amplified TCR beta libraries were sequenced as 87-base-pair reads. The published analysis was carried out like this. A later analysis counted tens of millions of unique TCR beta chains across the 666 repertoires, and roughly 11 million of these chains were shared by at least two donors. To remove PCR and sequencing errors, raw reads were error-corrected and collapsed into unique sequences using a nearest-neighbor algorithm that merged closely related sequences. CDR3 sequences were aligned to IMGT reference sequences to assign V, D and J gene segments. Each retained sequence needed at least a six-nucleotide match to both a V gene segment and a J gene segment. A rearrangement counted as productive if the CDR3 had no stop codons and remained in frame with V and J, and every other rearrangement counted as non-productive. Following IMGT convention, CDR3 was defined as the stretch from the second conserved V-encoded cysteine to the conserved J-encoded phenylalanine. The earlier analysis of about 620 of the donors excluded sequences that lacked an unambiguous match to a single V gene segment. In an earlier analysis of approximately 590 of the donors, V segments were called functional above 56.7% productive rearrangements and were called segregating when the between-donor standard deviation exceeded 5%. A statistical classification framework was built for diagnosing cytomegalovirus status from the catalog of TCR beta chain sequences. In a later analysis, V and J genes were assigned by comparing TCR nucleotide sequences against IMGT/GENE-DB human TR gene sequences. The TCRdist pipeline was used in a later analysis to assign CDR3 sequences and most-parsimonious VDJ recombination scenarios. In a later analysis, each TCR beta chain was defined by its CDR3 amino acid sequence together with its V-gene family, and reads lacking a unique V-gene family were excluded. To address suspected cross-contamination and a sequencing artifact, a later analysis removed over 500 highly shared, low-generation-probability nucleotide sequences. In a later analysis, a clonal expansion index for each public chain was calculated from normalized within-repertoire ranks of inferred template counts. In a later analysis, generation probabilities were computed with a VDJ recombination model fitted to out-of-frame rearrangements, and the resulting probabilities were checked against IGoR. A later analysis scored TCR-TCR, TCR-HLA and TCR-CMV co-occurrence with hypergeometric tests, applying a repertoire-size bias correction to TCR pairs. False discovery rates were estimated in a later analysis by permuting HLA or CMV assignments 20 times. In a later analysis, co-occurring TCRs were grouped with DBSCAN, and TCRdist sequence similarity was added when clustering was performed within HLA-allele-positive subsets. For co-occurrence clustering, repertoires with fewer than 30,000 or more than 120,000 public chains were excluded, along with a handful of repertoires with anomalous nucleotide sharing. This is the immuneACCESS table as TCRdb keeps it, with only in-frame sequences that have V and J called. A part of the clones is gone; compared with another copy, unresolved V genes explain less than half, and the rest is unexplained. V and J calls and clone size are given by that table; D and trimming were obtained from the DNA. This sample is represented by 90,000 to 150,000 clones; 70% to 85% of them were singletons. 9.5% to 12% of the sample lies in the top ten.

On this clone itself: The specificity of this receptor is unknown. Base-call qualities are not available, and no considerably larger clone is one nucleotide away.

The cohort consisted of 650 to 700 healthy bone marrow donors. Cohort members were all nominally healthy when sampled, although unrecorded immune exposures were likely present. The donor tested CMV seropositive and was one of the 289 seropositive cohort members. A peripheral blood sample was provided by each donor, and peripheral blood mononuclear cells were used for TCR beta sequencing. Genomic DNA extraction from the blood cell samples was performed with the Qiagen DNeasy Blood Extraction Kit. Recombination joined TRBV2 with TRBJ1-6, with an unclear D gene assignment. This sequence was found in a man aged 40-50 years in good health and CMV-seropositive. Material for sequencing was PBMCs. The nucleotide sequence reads TGTGCCAGCAGTGAACTGGGCGCAAATTCACCCCTCCACTTT. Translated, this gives CASSELGANSPLHF.